This T cell receptor (beta chain) was identified during a study of identical twins. Regarding this clonotype: The antigen is not known.

TCRdb reprocessed the 5' RACE reads via MiXCR and lists one record per CDR3 protein. The sample consists of fewer than 900,000 distinct CDR3 sequences, around 20% of them appearing once. With 6 bases clipped from V and 1 base from J, the junction kept 8 bases outside the gene matches. CDR3 length: 17 residues. Findings and caveats of the study: Conclusions rested on cross-sectional statistics rather than following the same donors.

The sample was also linked to a second study, of T cells expressing NK-cell markers. That paper notes: Sorted CD3+CD56+NKG2C+, CD3+CD56+NKG2C- and CD3+CD56-NKG2C+ T-cell subsets were beta-chain profiled. Seven sequenced donors out of eight were HCMV-seropositive, one seronegative. These same clonotypes (in a handful of donors) also led the CD3+CD56-NKG2C+ fraction.

The TCR was taken from a woman aged 18-29 years in good health. Sample: PBMCs. V is TRBV12-3 or TRBV12-4 and J is TRBJ2-1; 11 nucleotides agree with TRBD1. The DNA for the CDR3 is TGTGCCAGCAGGGCCACCGGGACAGGGGGTTCCTACAATGAGCAGTTCTTC. Translation: CASRATGTGGSYNEQFF.